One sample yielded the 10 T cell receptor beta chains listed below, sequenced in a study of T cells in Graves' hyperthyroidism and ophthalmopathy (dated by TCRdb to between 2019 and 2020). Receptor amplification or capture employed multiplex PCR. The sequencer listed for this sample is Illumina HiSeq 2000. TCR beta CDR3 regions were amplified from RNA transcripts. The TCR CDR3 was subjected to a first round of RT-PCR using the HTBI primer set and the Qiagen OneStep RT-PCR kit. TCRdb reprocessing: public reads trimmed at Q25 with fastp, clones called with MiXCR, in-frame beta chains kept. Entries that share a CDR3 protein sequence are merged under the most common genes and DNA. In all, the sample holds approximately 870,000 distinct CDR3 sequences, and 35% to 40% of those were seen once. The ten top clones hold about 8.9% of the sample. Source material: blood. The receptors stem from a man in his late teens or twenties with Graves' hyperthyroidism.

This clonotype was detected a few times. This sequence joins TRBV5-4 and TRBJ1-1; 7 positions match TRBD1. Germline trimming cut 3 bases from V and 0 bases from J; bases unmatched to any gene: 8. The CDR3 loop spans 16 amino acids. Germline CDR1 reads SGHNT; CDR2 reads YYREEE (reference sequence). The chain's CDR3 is CASSYYRGSVNTEAFF. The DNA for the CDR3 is TGTGCCAGCAGCTACTACAGGGGCTCGGTGAACACTGAAGCTTTCTTT.

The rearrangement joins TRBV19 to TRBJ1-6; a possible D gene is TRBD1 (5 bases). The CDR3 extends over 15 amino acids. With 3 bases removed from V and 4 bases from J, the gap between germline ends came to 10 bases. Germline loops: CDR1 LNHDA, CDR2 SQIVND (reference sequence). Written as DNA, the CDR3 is TGTGCCAGTAGTATGGTTGGGGGTTATAATTCACCCCTCCACTTT. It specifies CASSMVGGYNSPLHF.

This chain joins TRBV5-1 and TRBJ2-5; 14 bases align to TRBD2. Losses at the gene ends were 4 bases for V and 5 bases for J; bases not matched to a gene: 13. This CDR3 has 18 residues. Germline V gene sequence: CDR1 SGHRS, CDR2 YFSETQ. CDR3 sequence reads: CASSGGTSGGLASETQYF. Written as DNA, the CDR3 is TGCGCCAGCAGCGGGGGGACTAGCGGGGGCCTGGCCAGTGAGACCCAGTACTTC.

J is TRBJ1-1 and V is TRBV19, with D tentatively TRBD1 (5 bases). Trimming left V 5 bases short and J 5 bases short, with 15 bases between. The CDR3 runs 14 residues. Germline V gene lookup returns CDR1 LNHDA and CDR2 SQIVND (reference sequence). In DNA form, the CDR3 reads TGTGCCAGTAGTCTCCAGGAGGGGTATACTGAAGCTTTCTTT. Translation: CASSLQEGYTEAFF.

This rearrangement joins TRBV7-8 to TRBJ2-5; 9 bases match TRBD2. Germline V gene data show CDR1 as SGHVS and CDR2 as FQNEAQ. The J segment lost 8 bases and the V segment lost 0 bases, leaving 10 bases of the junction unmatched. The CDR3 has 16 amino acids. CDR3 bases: TGTGCCAGCAGCTTAGCGCGGCTAGCGGGAACCTCCACCCAGTACTTC. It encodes CASSLARLAGTSTQYF.

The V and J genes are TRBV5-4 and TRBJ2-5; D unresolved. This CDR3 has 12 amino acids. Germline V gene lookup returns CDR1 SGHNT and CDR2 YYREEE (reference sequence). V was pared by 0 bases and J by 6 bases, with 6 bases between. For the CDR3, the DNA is TGTGCCAGCAGCTTGGAGGTACAGACCCAGTACTTC. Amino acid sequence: CASSLEVQTQYF.

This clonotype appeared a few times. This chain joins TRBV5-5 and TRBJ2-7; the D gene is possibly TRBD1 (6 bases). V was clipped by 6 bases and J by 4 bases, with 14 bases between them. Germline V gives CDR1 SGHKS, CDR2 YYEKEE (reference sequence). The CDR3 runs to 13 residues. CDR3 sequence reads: CASTPPTGYEQYF. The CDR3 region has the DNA TGTGCCAGCACTCCTCCCACAGGGTACGAGCAGTACTTC.

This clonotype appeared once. Here the CDR3 reads CASSPTEANYGYTF. The CDR3 nucleotides are TGTGCCAGCAGTCCGACAGAAGCTAACTATGGCTACACCTTC. This chain connects TRBV7-6 to TRBJ1-2; a weak D match, TRBD1 (5 bases). CDR3 length: 14 residues. Per germline, CDR1 SGHVS and CDR2 FNYEAQ. V was clipped by 6 bases and J by 0 bases, with 11 bases between them.

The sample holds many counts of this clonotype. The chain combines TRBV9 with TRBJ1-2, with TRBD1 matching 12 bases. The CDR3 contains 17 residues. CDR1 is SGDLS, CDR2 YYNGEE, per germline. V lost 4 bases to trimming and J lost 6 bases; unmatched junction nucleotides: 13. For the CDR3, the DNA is TGTGCCAGCAGCCCCAGGAGGGGACAGGGGGCAACGGATGGCTACACCTTC. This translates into CASSPRRGQGATDGYTF.

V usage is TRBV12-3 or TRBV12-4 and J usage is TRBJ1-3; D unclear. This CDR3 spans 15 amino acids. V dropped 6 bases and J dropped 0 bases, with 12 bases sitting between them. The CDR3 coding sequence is TGTGCCAGCAGGGTCGAGCCCGTCTCTGGAAACACCATATATTTT. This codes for CASRVEPVSGNTIYF.